The 18 T cell receptor beta chains given below trace back to one sample, sequenced in a study of cytotoxic CD8 clonotypes in ibrutinib-treated CLL. TCRdb's copy holds only in-frame clones and misses some; the assay was immunoSEQ multiplex PCR. Here the sample spans roughly 200,000 clones, around 70% being singletons. Material: PBMCs, obtained after 12 months of ibrutinib treatment. These receptors all come from a human donor with chronic lymphocytic leukemia.

This clone came up once. The V call is TRBV27, the J call TRBJ2-7; D not resolved. Trimming took off 3 bases at V and 2 bases at J, with 11 bases between the two ends. Germline values: CDR1 MNHEY, CDR2 SMNVEV (reference sequence). The CDR3 length is 14 residues. The CDR3 DNA is TGTGCCAGCAGTTTGAACAGACACCCCTACGAGCAGTACTTC. This encodes CASSLNRHPYEQYF.

The V and J genes are TRBV11-2 and TRBJ2-7; TRBD1 matches at 10 bases. The CDR3 is 14 residues long. Germline V CDR1 and CDR2: SGHAT, FQNNGV. The ends lost 5 bases at V and 5 bases at J; junction bases unmatched: 6. The CDR3 nucleotides are TGTGCCAGCAGCACCCCGGGACAGGGGAACGAGCAGTACTTC. Translated, it gives CASSTPGQGNEQYF. The whole variable domain, filled in from reference TRBV11-2 and TRBJ2-7, reads EAGVAQSPRYKIIEKRQSVAFWCNPISGHATLYWYQQILGQGPKLLIQFQNNGVVDDSQLPKDRFSAERLKGVDSTLKIQPAKLEDSAVYLCASSTPGQGNEQYFGPGTRLTVT.

This clone showed up just a few times. The rearrangement uses TRBV7-3 and TRBJ2-2; tentative D call: TRBD2 (5 bases). Germline loops: CDR1 SGHTA, CDR2 FQGTGA. The CDR3 is made up of 15 amino acids. The V gene lost 7 bases and the J gene lost 0 bases, with 12 bases spanning the gap. The CDR3, as DNA: TGTGCCAGCAACCGGGGTGGTACGAACACCGGGGAGCTGTTTTTT. Translation gives CASNRGGTNTGELFF.

V and J are TRBV7-3 and TRBJ1-1, with 8 bases lining up with TRBD1. Germline CDR1 is SGHTA and CDR2 is FQGTGA. Losses at the gene ends were 5 bases for V and 4 bases for J; bases not matched to a gene: 3. The CDR3 covers 13 residues. The CDR3 region is CASSPTGGTEAFF. CDR3 DNA sequence: TGTGCCAGCAGCCCCACAGGGGGCACTGAAGCTTTCTTT.

Only a few counts were recorded for this clone. V is TRBV6-1 and J is TRBJ1-2; D gene unclear. There are 12 residues in the CDR3. The V end was cut by 6 bases, the J end by 10 bases, with 15 bases between. Per the germline V gene, CDR1 is MNHNS and CDR2 is SASEGT. The CDR3 region has the DNA TGTGCCAGCAGGGACGGGTCCAGGACCTACACCTTC. Encoded protein: CASRDGSRTYTF.

This chain uses TRBV29-1 with TRBJ2-5; D is perhaps TRBD1 or TRBD2 (5 bases each). The length of the CDR3 is 11 residues. Germline V gives CDR1 SQVTM, CDR2 ANQGSEA. V lost 6 bases, J lost 7 bases, and 12 bases lay in between. The CDR3 nucleotides read TGCAGCGTAAGGGTGGGGGTGACCCAGTACTTC. Translating it yields CSVRVGVTQYF.

The genes are TRBV2 and TRBJ1-1; unclear D gene. Trimming removed 1 base at V and 0 bases at J, with 6 bases between. The CDR3 length is 14 residues. Looked up from germline, CDR1 is SNHLY and CDR2 is FYNNEI. The CDR3 protein is CASSEEHLNTEAFF. The CDR3 DNA follows: TGTGCCAGCAGTGAAGAACACCTGAACACTGAAGCTTTCTTT.

Points on this clone: This could be a read error, since a much larger clone is one nucleotide away. This same CDR3 is encoded by further DNA sequences in the sample. CDR3 in amino acids: CASSFTGAGANVLTF. CDR3 DNA: TGCGCCAGCAGCTTCACAGGGGCTGGGGCCAACGTCCTGACTTTC. The V call is TRBV5-1, the J call TRBJ2-6; 7 bases are a match to TRBD1. The junction had 1 base not matched to a gene; V was cut back by 2 bases and J by 2 bases. CDR3 length: 15 amino acids. Germline CDR1 and CDR2: SGHRS and YFSETQ. The complete variable domain, with remaining parts taken from reference TRBV5-1 and TRBJ2-6, reads KAGVTQTPRYLIKTRGQQVTLSCSPISGHRSVSWYQQTPGQGLQFLFEYFSETQRNKGNFPGRFSGRQFSNSRSEMNVSTLELGDSALYLCASSFTGAGANVLTFGAGSRLTVL.

This clone was seen more than once but under ten times. The rearrangement uses TRBV6-5 and TRBJ2-7, with 9 bases that match TRBD2. J gave up 3 bases and V 4 bases, and 10 bases lay outside the gene matches. The CDR3 is 16 residues long. Looked up from germline, CDR1 is MNHEY and CDR2 is SVGAGI. DNA of the CDR3: TGTGCCAGCAGTTTAGCCGAGGCTAGCGGGGTCTACGAGCAGTACTTC. Its protein is CASSLAEASGVYEQYF.

V is TRBV5-1 and J is TRBJ1-5; D remains ambiguous. This CDR3 comprises 15 residues. Germline-derived CDR1 and CDR2 are SGHRS and YFSETQ. V was clipped by 4 bases and J by 2 bases, with 13 bases between them. This CDR3 is CASSRDDRGNQPQHF. The CDR3 coding sequence is TGCGCCAGCAGCCGGGATGATCGGGGCAATCAGCCCCAGCATTTT. The whole variable domain, remainder taken from reference TRBV5-1 and TRBJ1-5, is KAGVTQTPRYLIKTRGQQVTLSCSPISGHRSVSWYQQTPGQGLQFLFEYFSETQRNKGNFPGRFSGRQFSNSRSEMNVSTLELGDSALYLCASSRDDRGNQPQHFGDGTRLSIL.

This chain connects TRBV29-1 to TRBJ1-3; the match to TRBD1 covers 9 bases. Trimming cost V 7 bases and J 2 bases; bases outside gene matches: 6. Germline V gives CDR1 SQVTM, CDR2 ANQGSEA. The CDR3 length is 14 residues. The CDR3 region has the DNA TGCAGCGCTTACAGGGGGCCCCCTGGAAACACCATATATTTT. Protein: CSAYRGPPGNTIYF.

As to this clone: One junction end disagrees with the germline gene, perhaps due to a read error. This chain connects TRBV5-3 to TRBJ1-4; TRBD1 is a possible D gene (5 bases). Being an ORF, TRBV5-3 has a function that is uncertain. This CDR3 is 14 amino acids long. The CDR3 DNA reads TGTGCCAGCAGCTACGGGACCGGTAATGAAAAACTGTTTTTT. It specifies CASSYGTGNEKLFF.

This chain links TRBV7-2 with TRBJ2-7; D is uncertain. The CDR3 contains 14 residues. Germline CDR1 and CDR2: SGHTA and FQGNSA. Trimming removed 3 bases at V and 2 bases at J, with 11 bases between. The CDR3 sequence is CASSLGGPPYEQYF. Here the CDR3 DNA reads TGTGCCAGCAGCTTGGGTGGACCTCCCTACGAGCAGTACTTC.

The chain has TRBV2 and TRBJ2-4, with no clear D. Per germline, CDR1 SNHLY and CDR2 FYNNEI. Trimming shortened V by 3 bases and J by 0 bases, and 15 bases separated the two germline ends. The CDR3 is 17 residues long. The CDR3 loop is CASSERAVPLAKNIQYF. The CDR3 DNA reads TGTGCCAGCAGTGAGAGAGCTGTCCCTCTAGCCAAAAACATTCAGTACTTC.

V and J are TRBV5-1 and TRBJ1-6; perhaps TRBD1 as D (6 bases). CDR1 is SGHRS and CDR2 is YFSETQ in the germline V gene. Deletions cut 2 bases from V and 6 bases from J, with 6 bases between. This CDR3 comprises 13 residues. The CDR3 region has the DNA TGCGCCAGCAGCTTACAGGGTAATTCACCCCTCCACTTT. It yields the protein CASSLQGNSPLHF.

This chain uses TRBV6-5 with TRBJ1-1; D possibly corresponds to TRBD1 (6 bases). V dropped 6 bases and J dropped 3 bases, with 11 bases sitting between them. CDR3 size: 13 residues. Looked up from germline, CDR1 is MNHEY and CDR2 is SVGAGI. CDR3 residues: CASSPGQYTEAFF. In DNA, the CDR3 is TGTGCCAGCAGCCCGGGACAATACACTGAAGCTTTCTTT.

V usage is TRBV5-1 and J usage is TRBJ2-3, with D possibly TRBD2 on 6 matching bases. The V end lost 5 bases, the J end lost 3 bases, and 13 bases lay between the germline ends. From germline, CDR1 is SGHRS and CDR2 YFSETQ. The CDR3 has 14 amino acids. This chain's CDR3 is CASRWDFRTDTQYF. The CDR3 DNA is TGCGCCAGCAGGTGGGACTTCCGAACAGATACGCAGTATTTT.

The V and J genes are TRBV7-8 and TRBJ1-3; D might be TRBD1 (6 bases). Germline CDR1 and CDR2: SGHVS and FQNEAQ. The CDR3 loop spans 15 amino acids. Trimming left V 4 bases short and J 0 bases short, with 10 bases between. The chain's CDR3 is CASSSGENSGNTIYF. The CDR3 DNA sequence: TGTGCCAGCAGCTCAGGGGAAAACTCTGGAAACACCATATATTTT.